One sample yielded the 3 T cell receptor beta chains listed below, sequenced in a study of Ad26.COV2.S vaccination and SARS-CoV-2 variants. Treatment of the sample: roughly 18 received Ad26.COV2.S at low or high dose, single or two shots; five or six received placebo; per-sample allocation not given. Day 63 after the first injection of vaccine or placebo was the sampling time. The assay was immunoSEQ multiplex PCR, and TCRdb's table has in-frame clones only and misses some. The repertoire holds some 370,000 clones, with around four fifths as singletons. The sample was peripheral blood, taken in a trial of Ad26.COV2.S vaccine versus placebo. The origin of the receptors is a person between 18 and 65 years old who received the Ad26.COV2.S COVID-19 vaccine or a placebo.

The chain joins TRBV7-9 to TRBJ2-1; D call uncertain. This CDR3 has 13 amino acids. Germline lookup yields CDR1 SEHNR and CDR2 FQNEAQ (reference sequence). V lost 4 bases to trimming and J lost 7 bases, with 11 bases between them. CDR3 residues: CASSSPLENEQFF. The DNA of the CDR3 is TGTGCCAGCAGCTCCCCCTTGGAGAATGAGCAGTTCTTC.

The V gene is TRBV4-1, the J gene TRBJ1-4; unclear D gene. The V gene's germline CDR1 is MGHRA and CDR2 YSYEKL. Trimming removed 4 bases from V and 0 bases from J, with 9 bases in between. This CDR3 spans 15 amino acids. DNA of the CDR3: TGCGCCAGCAGCCCAGTGGGGACAACTAATGAAAAACTGTTTTTT. This encodes CASSPVGTTNEKLFF.

The chain joins TRBV19 to TRBJ1-4; 7 bases agree with TRBD1. Germline V gives CDR1 LNHDA, CDR2 SQIVND (reference sequence). The V gene end was trimmed by 3 bases and the J gene end by 8 bases; junction bases not matched to a gene: 6. This CDR3 is built from 14 residues. The CDR3 DNA reads TGTGCCAGTAGTATTGGCAGGGGGGACGAAAAACTGTTTTTT. Protein: CASSIGRGDEKLFF.